This passage covers 26 T cell receptor beta chains from one sample sequenced in a study of technical replicates of blood from several donors. Produced via immunoSEQ multiplex PCR; TCRdb's table is partial and in-frame only. The data hold around 84,000 clones, with 95% to 98% observed a single time. The sequenced sample was T cells isolated from PBMCs. These receptors were obtained from a human donor in good health.

The chain carries TRBV5-8 and TRBJ1-1, with a weak D call TRBD1 (5 bases). Germline assignment: CDR1 SGHTS and CDR2 YDEGEE. The V end lost 4 bases, the J end lost 5 bases, and 18 bases lay between the germline ends. The CDR3 is 15 residues long. The CDR3: CASSPVGGWGTEAFF. CDR3 coding DNA: TGTGCCAGCAGCCCCGTGGGGGGTTGGGGGACTGAAGCTTTCTTT.

The chain recombines TRBV21-1 with TRBJ1-2; the table's D call, TRBD1, was not checked against the DNA. TRBV21-1 is described as a pseudogene. The CDR3 is 15 residues long. The CDR3 here is CASSRGQGTNYGYTF. The CDR3, as DNA: TGTGCCAGCAGCCGGGGACAGGGAACTAACTATGGCTACACCTTC.

V gene TRBV5-1 combines with J gene TRBJ2-7; 11 bases match TRBD1. The CDR3 totals 14 residues. V shed 4 bases, J shed 5 bases, and the junction held 5 bases outside the gene matches. Per the germline V gene, CDR1 is SGHRS and CDR2 is YFSETQ. CDR3 residues: CASSPDRGPHEQYF. In nucleotides, the CDR3 is TGCGCCAGCAGCCCGGACAGGGGGCCCCACGAGCAGTACTTC.

The chain recombines TRBV6-5 with TRBJ2-3; 7 bases align to TRBD2. Trimming took 4 bases from V and 2 from J; bases not matched to a gene: 6. CDR1 and CDR2 (germline): MNHEY, SVGAGI. This CDR3 spans 15 amino acids. The CDR3 is CASSFRAGTTDTQYF. CDR3 DNA sequence: TGTGCCAGCAGTTTTCGAGCGGGGACCACAGATACGCAGTATTTT.

The chain combines TRBV9 with TRBJ2-3, with TRBD2 identical over 7 bases. The length of the CDR3 is 14 residues. J was trimmed by 6 bases and V by 4 bases; bases with no gene match: 8. Germline CDR1 SGDLS, CDR2 YYNGEE. In DNA form, the CDR3 reads TGTGCCAGCAGCCCCGGGTGGGGGGGGGATACGCAGTATTTT. Protein sequence: CASSPGWGGDTQYF. The whole variable domain, remainder taken from reference TRBV9 and TRBJ2-3, is DSGVTQTPKHLITATGQRVTLRCSPRSGDLSVYWYQQSLDQGLQFLIQYYNGEERAKGNILERFSAQQFPDLHSELNLSSLELGDSALYFCASSPGWGGDTQYFGPGTRLTVL.

CDR3 bases: TGTGCCAGTAGTATAGAAGCAGGGAATGAGCAGTTCTTC. It encodes CASSIEAGNEQFF. This chain uses TRBV19 with TRBJ2-1; D perhaps matches TRBD1 (5 bases). Trimming left V 0 bases short and J 7 bases short, with 7 bases between. Per the germline V gene, CDR1 is LNHDA and CDR2 is SQIVND (reference sequence). This CDR3 region has 13 residues.

This clone was seen a handful of times. This chain links TRBV27 with TRBJ1-5, with 8 nucleotides matching TRBD1. The length of the CDR3 is 15 residues. Germline V lookup: CDR1 MNHEY, CDR2 SMNVEV (reference sequence). J lost 8 bases, V lost 8 bases, and 14 bases had no gene match. DNA of the CDR3: TGTGCCAGCCGTAGGACAGGGCTGGTTCTTGAGCCCCAGCATTTT. Its protein product is CASRRTGLVLEPQHF.

The chain joins TRBV27 to TRBJ2-6; D gene ambiguous. The CDR3 has 14 amino acids. Looked up from germline, CDR1 is MNHEY and CDR2 is SMNVEV (reference sequence). Trimming cost V 5 bases and J 0 bases, with 5 bases left between them. The CDR3, as DNA: TGTGCCAGCAGTCACACCTCTGGGGCCAACGTCCTGACTTTC. It specifies CASSHTSGANVLTF. The whole variable domain, filled in from reference TRBV27 and TRBJ2-6, reads EAQVTQNPRYLITVTGKKLTVTCSQNMNHEYMSWYRQDPGLGLRQIYYSMNVEVTDKGDVPEGYKVSRKEKRNFPLILESPSPNQTSLYFCASSHTSGANVLTFGAGSRLTVL.

J is TRBJ2-7 and V is TRBV5-6; 8 bases map to TRBD1. This CDR3 spans 16 amino acids. The germline V gene has CDR1 SGHDT and CDR2 YYEEEE. V gave up 4 bases and J gave up 2 bases; unmatched junction bases: 11. CDR3 in amino acids: CASSIMTGVRTYEQYF. The CDR3 DNA sequence: TGTGCCAGCAGCATAATGACAGGGGTGCGGACCTACGAGCAGTACTTC.

The V call is TRBV2, the J call TRBJ1-1; 8 bases map to TRBD1. The CDR3 sequence is 15 residues long. V dropped 5 bases and J dropped 1; count of bases not matched to a gene: 6. Germline assignment: CDR1 SNHLY and CDR2 FYNNEI. The DNA for the CDR3 is TGTGCCAGCAGTACCAGGGGGCCATCGAACACTGAAGCTTTCTTT. Translated, it gives CASSTRGPSNTEAFF.

The chain carries TRBV5-1 and TRBJ1-1, with D uncertain. CDR1 and CDR2 from the germline V gene are SGHRS and YFSETQ. There are 13 residues in the CDR3. Deletions cut 6 bases from V and 2 bases from J, with 11 bases between. CDR3 nucleotide sequence: TGCGCCAGCAAATTGGCAGTCAACACTGAAGCTTTCTTT. This translates into CASKLAVNTEAFF.

The chain combines TRBV19 with TRBJ2-5, with 12 bases that match TRBD2. The CDR3 is made up of 16 amino acids. V was pared by 6 bases and J by 5 bases, with 10 bases of the junction left unmatched. CDR1 LNHDA and CDR2 SQIVND come from the germline V gene (reference sequence). The CDR3 DNA sequence: TGTGCCAGTAGCCTTGGACTAGCGGGGACGAGGGAGACCCAGTACTTC. It codes for CASSLGLAGTRETQYF.

The rearrangement joins TRBV4-1 to TRBJ2-7; D possibly corresponds to TRBD1 (6 bases). CDR3 length: 17 residues. V shed 4 bases and J shed 2 bases, with 21 bases lying between them. Germline loops: CDR1 MGHRA, CDR2 YSYEKL. The CDR3 coding sequence is TGCGCCAGCAGCCCAGGGTACAGGGATCTAGTCCCCTACGAGCAGTACTTC. As protein: CASSPGYRDLVPYEQYF.

V and J are TRBV23-1 and TRBJ2-7; 7 nucleotides align to TRBD1. TRBV23-1 is sorted into the ORF group, with uncertain function. The CDR3 is 15 residues long. After removal of 3 bases from V and 0 bases from J, the junction contained 5 bases not matched to a gene. In DNA, the CDR3 is TGCGCCAGCAGTCATTACGGGACAGACTCCTACGAGCAGTACTTC. It yields the protein CASSHYGTDSYEQYF.

J is TRBJ2-7 and V is TRBV5-4, with unresolved D. Germline CDR1 SGHNT, CDR2 YYREEE (reference sequence). V gave up 0 bases and J gave up 5 bases, with 9 bases separating them. The CDR3 totals 13 residues. CDR3 in DNA: TGTGCCAGCAGCTTGGTAGTCCAGGACGAGCAGTACTTC. It codes for CASSLVVQDEQYF. Based on the CDR3 plus reference TRBV5-4 and TRBJ2-7, the full variable domain is ETGVTQSPTHLIKTRGQQVTLRCSSQSGHNTVSWYQQALGQGPQFIFQYYREEENGRGNFPPRFSGLQFPNYSSELNVNALELDDSALYLCASSLVVQDEQYFGPGTRLTVT.

The chain recombines TRBV29-1 with TRBJ1-2; TRBD1 is a possible D gene (5 bases). This CDR3 is 14 amino acids long. Per the germline V gene, CDR1 is SQVTM and CDR2 is ANQGSEA. V lost 6 bases to trimming and J lost 2 bases, with 16 bases between them. The CDR3: CSVAQGQGNYGYTF. In DNA form, the CDR3 reads TGCAGCGTAGCTCAAGGCCAGGGCAACTATGGCTACACCTTC.

The chain is built from TRBV5-5 and TRBJ2-7; no firm D call. The CDR3 runs 12 residues. The V gene's germline CDR1 is SGHKS and CDR2 YYEKEE (reference sequence). The V gene lost 8 bases and the J gene lost 6 bases, with 15 bases spanning the gap. DNA of the CDR3: TGTGCCAGAAACTACCCCAACGGCGAGCAGTACTTC. Translated: CARNYPNGEQYF.

CDR3 loop: CASRKFGTTNEKLFF. In nucleotides, the CDR3 is TGCGCCAGCCGAAAGTTTGGGACTACTAATGAAAAACTGTTTTTT. The rearrangement uses TRBV5-1 and TRBJ1-4; D perhaps matches TRBD1 (5 bases). The CDR3 spans 15 residues. Trimming took off 7 bases at V and 2 bases at J, with 15 bases between the two ends. Looked up from germline, CDR1 is SGHRS and CDR2 is YFSETQ.

V gene TRBV5-1 combines with J gene TRBJ2-3, with 11 nucleotides matching TRBD2. Germline-derived CDR1 and CDR2 are SGHRS and YFSETQ. J lost 5 bases, V lost 6 bases, and 8 bases had no gene match. The CDR3 spans 15 residues. CDR3: CASNLAGGGIDTQYF. In DNA form, the CDR3 reads TGCGCCAGCAATCTAGCGGGAGGCGGGATAGATACGCAGTATTTT.

Written as DNA, the CDR3 is TGTGCCAGCAGCCTAAGAAGCCACAGGGCAACTGAAGCTTTCTTT. Its translation is CASSLRSHRATEAFF. The V call is TRBV11-2, the J call TRBJ1-1; the D gene is possibly TRBD1 (6 bases). CDR1 is SGHAT, CDR2 FQNNGV, per germline. The CDR3 spans 15 residues. Trimming cost V 5 bases and J 5 bases, with 18 bases left between them.

J is TRBJ1-1 and V is TRBV12-5; no clear D gene. Germline V gene sequence: CDR1 LGHNT, CDR2 FRNRAP. Deletions cut 7 bases from V and 1 base from J, with 10 bases between. This CDR3 has 13 amino acids. CDR3 residues: CASAASGNTEAFF. The DNA of the CDR3 is TGTGCTAGTGCCGCATCGGGGAACACTGAAGCTTTCTTT.

The V call is TRBV11-2, the J call TRBJ2-2, with 11 bases matching TRBD2. Unmatched junction bases numbered 3, after V lost 1 base and J lost 2 bases. CDR3 size: 17 residues. Looked up from germline, CDR1 is SGHAT and CDR2 is FQNNGV. Here the CDR3 DNA reads TGTGCCAGCAGCTTAGTTAGCGGGGGGGCAAACACCGGGGAGCTGTTTTTT. Translation: CASSLVSGGANTGELFF.

The chain joins TRBV5-1 to TRBJ1-2; 11 positions agree with TRBD1. CDR1 is SGHRS and CDR2 is YFSETQ in the germline V gene. Trimming cost V 4 bases and J 3 bases; bases outside gene matches: 5. The CDR3 extends over 15 amino acids. Here the CDR3 reads CASSTPGQGDYGYTF. The CDR3 DNA is TGCGCCAGCAGCACCCCGGGACAGGGGGACTATGGCTACACCTTC.

This sequence joins TRBV19 and TRBJ2-1; 9 nucleotides agree with TRBD1. CDR3 size: 16 residues. The V gene end was trimmed by 4 bases and the J gene end by 8 bases; junction bases not matched to a gene: 12. Per the germline V gene, CDR1 is LNHDA and CDR2 is SQIVND (reference sequence). CDR3 sequence: CASSTLPGQGRDEQFF. CDR3 DNA sequence: TGTGCCAGTAGTACTTTACCGGGACAGGGAAGGGATGAGCAGTTCTTC.

The rearrangement joins TRBV6-6 to TRBJ1-1; no definite D call. Per germline, CDR1 MNHNY and CDR2 SVGAGI (reference sequence). CDR3 length: 12 amino acids. Trimming removed 3 bases at V and 1 base at J, with 3 bases between. The CDR3 DNA reads TGTGCCAGCAGTTATAAGAACACTGAAGCTTTCTTT. Amino acids: CASSYKNTEAFF.

This clone was seen just once. The chain combines TRBV2 with TRBJ1-5; a weak D match, TRBD1 (6 bases). The germline V gene encodes CDR1 SNHLY and CDR2 FYNNEI. This CDR3 is built from 15 residues. With 5 bases removed from V and 2 bases from J, the gap between germline ends came to 13 bases. CDR3 amino acids: CASSSGVVGNQPQHF. In DNA form, the CDR3 reads TGTGCCAGCAGTTCAGGGGTGGTCGGCAATCAGCCCCAGCATTTT. The whole variable domain, filled in from reference TRBV2 and TRBJ1-5, reads EPEVTQTPSHQVTQMGQEVILRCVPISNHLYFYWYRQILGQKVEFLVSFYNNEISEKSEIFDDQFSVERPDGSNFTLKIRSTKLEDSAMYFCASSSGVVGNQPQHFGDGTRLSIL.